Listed here are 27 T cell receptor beta chains from one sample, sequenced in a study of shared clonotypes between healthy human individuals (dated by TCRdb to 2018 to 2020). Library preparation employed the immunoSEQ multiplex PCR assay. TCRdb holds this immuneACCESS table with in-frame rearrangements only. Some clones are missing; in checked studies, unresolved V genes explain under half, and the rest has no known cause. Within this sample are around 1,000,000 clones, with 70% to 80% of them counted one time only. The ten largest account for 0.85% to 1% of the sample. Material for sequencing was memory CD4+ T cells from PBMCs. The cell subset or site label here, explained by the study, means: CD45RA-negative fraction. Source of these receptors: a man aged 18-30 years in good health. Some clones in this sample may be carry-over from other donors' samples.

This sequence joins TRBV28 and TRBJ2-7; tentatively, D is TRBD2 (5 bases). The CDR3 spans 16 residues. Trimming took 9 bases from V and 2 from J, leaving 23 bases between them. CDR1 is MDHEN, CDR2 SYDVKM, per germline. This CDR3 is CASLAAGRAEAYEQYF. The CDR3 DNA is TGTGCCAGTCTCGCAGCCGGTCGGGCGGAGGCCTACGAGCAGTACTTC.

The rearrangement joins TRBV12-5 to TRBJ1-1; no reliable D call. The CDR3 extends over 15 amino acids. Germline V gene data show CDR1 as LGHNT and CDR2 as FRNRAP. V shed 1 base and J shed 0 bases, with 9 bases lying between them. DNA for the CDR3: TGTGCTAGTGGTTTGGCGCGGGGAATGAACACTGAAGCTTTCTTT. Translation gives CASGLARGMNTEAFF.

V usage is TRBV30 and J usage is TRBJ2-7; TRBD2 matches at 7 bases. V dropped 0 bases and J dropped 1; count of bases not matched to a gene: 6. CDR3 length equals 15 residues. Germline CDR1 GTSNPN, CDR2 SVGIG (reference sequence). The CDR3 DNA follows: TGTGCCTGGAGTGTACTGGGCGGGAGTTCCTACGAGCAGTACTTC. It translates to CAWSVLGGSSYEQYF.

Only one count was recorded for this clone. The V and J genes are TRBV28 and TRBJ1-4; D call uncertain. Germline V CDR1 and CDR2: MDHEN, SYDVKM. The ends were cut back, 2 bases at V and 1 base at J, with 11 bases in the middle. This CDR3 region has 16 residues. CDR3 DNA: TGTGCCAGCAGTTTAATGAAGGAGGGAACTAATGAAAAACTGTTTTTT. Encoded protein: CASSLMKEGTNEKLFF.

V usage is TRBV5-1 and J usage is TRBJ2-1, with a weak D call TRBD1 (7 bases). CDR1 SGHRS and CDR2 YFSETQ come from the germline V gene. The CDR3 totals 12 residues. V lost 0 bases to trimming and J lost 12 bases, with 10 bases between them. The CDR3 DNA is TGCGCCAGCAGCTTGGCCCAGGGGGGGCAGTTCTTC. Its protein product is CASSLAQGGQFF.

V usage is TRBV7-9 and J usage is TRBJ2-7; D gene unclear. The CDR3 sequence is 12 residues long. In germline, CDR1 is SEHNR, CDR2 FQNEAQ (reference sequence). The V and J ends lost 1 base and 5 bases respectively, with 6 bases between them. CDR3 in DNA: TGTGCCAGCAGCTTAGTCCCTCACGAGCAGTACTTC. This gives the protein CASSLVPHEQYF.

This chain joins TRBV11-3 and TRBJ2-5, with 7 bases matching TRBD2. The germline V gene has CDR1 SGHNT and CDR2 YENEEA. CDR3 size: 16 residues. V was pared by 5 bases and J by 1 base, with 10 bases of the junction left unmatched. The CDR3 sequence: CASSPSTGGTQETQYF. CDR3 nucleotides: TGTGCCAGCAGCCCTAGTACGGGGGGTACCCAAGAGACCCAGTACTTC. Full variable domain (outside the CDR3, taken from reference TRBV11-3 and TRBJ2-5): EAGVVQSPRYKIIEKKQPVAFWCNPISGHNTLYWYLQNLGQGPELLIRYENEEAVDDSQLPKDRFSAERLKGVDSTLKIQPAELGDSAVYLCASSPSTGGTQETQYFGPGTRLLVL.

The V gene is TRBV19, the J gene TRBJ1-4; 9 positions match TRBD1. This CDR3 has 14 amino acids. Germline lookup yields CDR1 LNHDA and CDR2 SQIVND (reference sequence). Trimming at V came to 11 bases and at J to 0 bases, leaving 4 bases not matched to a gene. This CDR3 reads CARTGVATNEKLFF. The CDR3 DNA reads TGTGCCCGGACAGGGGTGGCAACTAATGAAAAACTGTTTTTT.

This rearrangement joins TRBV28 to TRBJ1-5; unclear D gene. Germline V lookup: CDR1 MDHEN, CDR2 SYDVKM. This CDR3 spans 17 amino acids. Trimming took 6 bases from V and 0 from J, leaving 18 bases between them. CDR3 bases: TGTGCCAGCAGCAATTCCCGGGGAGCAGGTAGCAATCAGCCCCAGCATTTT. This codes for CASSNSRGAGSNQPQHF.

The J gene is TRBJ1-4, the V gene TRBV27; D perhaps matches TRBD1 (5 bases). The germline V gene encodes CDR1 MNHEY and CDR2 SMNVEV (reference sequence). This CDR3 spans 14 amino acids. The germline V and J ends were trimmed by 3 bases and 11 bases, with 16 bases remaining between them. This chain's CDR3 is CASSFLGEKSKLFF. CDR3 nucleotides: TGTGCCAGCAGTTTTTTAGGGGAAAAGAGTAAACTGTTTTTT.

V gene TRBV2 combines with J gene TRBJ1-2, with a weak D call TRBD1 (6 bases). In germline, CDR1 is SNHLY, CDR2 FYNNEI. The CDR3 runs to 13 residues. With 6 bases removed from V and 0 bases from J, the gap between germline ends came to 8 bases. CDR3 region: CASSDRSNYGYTF. CDR3 nucleotide sequence: TGTGCCAGCAGCGACAGGTCTAACTATGGCTACACCTTC.

The rearrangement uses TRBV5-5 and TRBJ2-6; D might be TRBD1 (5 bases). The CDR3 length is 17 residues. The germline V gene has CDR1 SGHKS and CDR2 YYEKEE (reference sequence). Trimming removed 3 bases from V and 0 bases from J, with 13 bases in between. The CDR3, as DNA: TGTGCCAGCAGCTACCCAGGGAACCCCTCTGGGGCCAACGTCCTGACTTTC. Amino acids: CASSYPGNPSGANVLTF.

This clone showed up just once. V and J are TRBV4-2 and TRBJ1-2; possibly TRBD1 for D (5 bases). This CDR3 has 14 residues. Trimming pared 2 bases from V and 4 bases from J, leaving 11 bases between. Per the germline V gene, CDR1 is LGHNA and CDR2 is YNFKEQ. CDR3 sequence (DNA): TGTGCCAGCAGCCAACAGGGCATAGGCTATGGCTACACCTTC. Protein product: CASSQQGIGYGYTF.

This clone was detected many times. The sample holds other DNA sequences that translate to the same CDR3. The chain uses TRBV7-8 and TRBJ2-5; D is ambiguous. CDR3 length: 14 residues. V gave up 7 bases and J gave up 7 bases, with 19 bases separating them. Germline V gene data show CDR1 as SGHVS and CDR2 as FQNEAQ. In DNA form, the CDR3 reads TGTGCCAGCAACCCTCCAAGCGAGTCACGGACCCAGTACTTC. It codes for CASNPPSESRTQYF.

Note on this clone: At the DNA level, this CDR3 is encoded by other sequences in the same sample as well. This rearrangement joins TRBV11-1 to TRBJ1-1; the D is unclear. Germline loops: CDR1 SGHAT, CDR2 FQDESV (reference sequence). V was shortened by 5 bases and J by 1 base, with 8 bases between the two germline ends. The CDR3 has 13 residues. The CDR3 nucleotides read TGTGCCAGCAGCCTTGGACGGAACACTGAAGCTTTCTTT. It yields the protein CASSLGRNTEAFF.

V and J are TRBV18 and TRBJ2-7; D may be TRBD1 (6 bases). Trimming left V 3 bases short and J 7 bases short, with 19 bases between. The CDR3 covers 15 residues. Germline CDR1 and CDR2: KGHSH and LQKENI. Written as DNA, the CDR3 is TGTGCCAGCTCACCGCTCGGAGACAGGTTTCGAGAGCAGTACTTC. Amino acid sequence: CASSPLGDRFREQYF.

In the case of this clone: Different DNA sequences within this sample yield the same CDR3. This sequence joins TRBV4-3 and TRBJ1-1; D is perhaps TRBD1 (6 bases). This CDR3 is 13 amino acids long. With 4 bases removed from V and 1 base from J, the gap between germline ends came to 7 bases. Germline V gene sequence: CDR1 LGHNA, CDR2 YSLEER. The CDR3 DNA sequence: TGCGCCAGCAGCCCGGGACAGAACACTGAAGCTTTCTTT. This encodes CASSPGQNTEAFF.

The V and J genes are TRBV30 and TRBJ1-1; 8 positions agree with TRBD1. This CDR3 spans 14 amino acids. From germline, CDR1 is GTSNPN and CDR2 SVGIG (reference sequence). V shed 2 bases, J shed 1 base, and the junction held 3 bases outside the gene matches. CDR3 in amino acids: CAWSRTGWNTEAFF. DNA of the CDR3: TGTGCCTGGAGTCGGACAGGGTGGAACACTGAAGCTTTCTTT. The full variable domain, with the rest looked up from reference TRBV30 and TRBJ1-1, is SQTIHQWPATLVQPVGSPLSLECTVEGTSNPNLYWYRQAAGRGLQLLFYSVGIGQISSEVPQNLSASRPQDRQFILSSKKLLLSDSGFYLCAWSRTGWNTEAFFGQGTRLTVV.

This clone was counted a few times. The CDR3 sequence: CASSAPSGSKPHEQYF. The CDR3 DNA is TGTGCCAGCAGTGCCCCTAGCGGGTCCAAGCCCCACGAGCAGTACTTC. V gene TRBV7-2 combines with J gene TRBJ2-7; 8 positions match TRBD2. With V trimmed by 6 bases and J by 5 bases, 15 bases remained unmatched. The CDR3 spans 16 residues. The germline CDR1 and CDR2 sequences are SGHTA and FQGNSA.

CDR3 DNA: TGTGCCAGCAGCTTCCGACCTGTGGCCGGGGCTAGGAGAACTGAAGCTTTCTTT. The encoded protein is CASSFRPVAGARRTEAFF. This chain connects TRBV7-9 to TRBJ1-1, with D possibly TRBD1 on 5 matching bases. Germline CDR1 reads SEHNR; CDR2 reads FQNEAQ (reference sequence). Trimming shortened V by 3 bases and J by 5 bases, and 25 bases separated the two germline ends. The CDR3 sequence is 18 residues long.

The rearrangement joins TRBV28 to TRBJ1-1, with TRBD1 as a possible D gene (6 bases). CDR1 and CDR2 (germline): MDHEN, SYDVKM. V shed 2 bases and J shed 0 bases, with 10 bases lying between them. The CDR3 is 15 amino acids. The CDR3 DNA is TGTGCCAGCAGTTTAGAGGGACACATGAACACTGAAGCTTTCTTT. Protein sequence: CASSLEGHMNTEAFF.

J is TRBJ2-7 and V is TRBV30; D gene ambiguous. Germline V gives CDR1 GTSNPN, CDR2 SVGIG (reference sequence). V gave up 4 bases and J gave up 5 bases, with 9 bases separating them. The CDR3 runs to 11 residues. The CDR3 nucleotides are TGTGCCTGGACCGTCGCCAACGAGCAGTACTTC. This encodes CAWTVANEQYF. Full variable domain (outside the CDR3, taken from reference TRBV30 and TRBJ2-7): SQTIHQWPATLVQPVGSPLSLECTVEGTSNPNLYWYRQAAGRGLQLLFYSVGIGQISSEVPQNLSASRPQDRQFILSSKKLLLSDSGFYLCAWTVANEQYFGPGTRLTVT.

Only one count was recorded for this clone. The V and J genes are TRBV11-2 and TRBJ1-1; D not resolved. Per germline, CDR1 SGHAT and CDR2 FQNNGV. The CDR3 has 13 amino acids. V lost 1 base to trimming and J lost 8 bases, with 11 bases between them. The chain's CDR3 is CASSLGVQIEAFF. The CDR3 nucleotides read TGTGCCAGCAGCTTAGGTGTACAGATAGAAGCTTTCTTT.

The rearrangement joins TRBV28 to TRBJ2-7; 10 bases line up with TRBD2. Per germline, CDR1 MDHEN and CDR2 SYDVKM. With V trimmed by 7 bases and J by 4 bases, 16 bases remained unmatched. This CDR3 has 17 amino acids. CDR3 in amino acids: CASTSGASGRSRYEQYF. The CDR3 DNA is TGTGCCAGCACCAGCGGGGCTAGCGGGAGATCGAGGTACGAGCAGTACTTC.

The CDR3 protein is CASSLPAGGAGYTF. The CDR3 DNA sequence: TGTGCCAGCAGCCTCCCCGCAGGGGGGGCCGGCTACACCTTC. The V call is TRBV5-4, the J call TRBJ1-2, with TRBD1 identical over 7 bases. With 4 bases clipped from V and 8 bases from J, the junction kept 11 bases outside the gene matches. This CDR3 has 14 residues. Germline-derived CDR1 and CDR2 are SGHNT and YYREEE (reference sequence).

The V call is TRBV10-2, the J call TRBJ2-5, with D unclear. Germline CDR1 reads WSHSY; CDR2 reads SAAADI. CDR3 size: 13 residues. V was trimmed by 5 bases and J by 0 bases, leaving 7 bases between them. The CDR3 bases are TGCGCCAGCAGTCAACCTAACCAAGAGACCCAGTACTTC. Translation: CASSQPNQETQYF.

This clone was detected once. The chain is built from TRBV7-2 and TRBJ2-1; maybe TRBD1 (7 bases). Trimming pared 5 bases from V and 9 bases from J, leaving 14 bases between. The CDR3 consists of 13 residues. Germline lookup yields CDR1 SGHTA and CDR2 FQGNSA. The CDR3 sequence is CASSVHRGGEQFF. DNA for the CDR3: TGTGCCAGCAGCGTTCACAGGGGAGGTGAGCAGTTCTTC.